This entry lists 28 T cell receptor beta chains sequenced from one sample in a study of T cell changes during pregnancy in multiple sclerosis. Profiling relied on immunoSEQ multiplex PCR, and the TCRdb table lists in-frame clones only, not all of them. Here the sample spans approximately 70,000 clones, approximately 92% being singletons. The sequencing here drew on peripheral blood, taken in the first trimester of pregnancy. The origin of the receptors is a female donor with multiple sclerosis, enrolled in a pregnancy study.

This chain connects TRBV6-1 to TRBJ2-5; 7 nucleotides line up with TRBD2. After removal of 7 bases from V and 1 base from J, the junction contained 9 bases not matched to a gene. The germline V gene encodes CDR1 MNHNS and CDR2 SASEGT. The CDR3 spans 15 residues. DNA of the CDR3: TGTGCCAGCACGGGAGGCGGAAATCCCCAAGAGACCCAGTACTTC. This translates into CASTGGGNPQETQYF.

V usage is TRBV19 and J usage is TRBJ1-1, with TRBD1 identical over 8 bases. The V gene's germline CDR1 is LNHDA and CDR2 SQIVND (reference sequence). Trimming removed 7 bases from V and 5 bases from J; junction bases left unmatched: 9. The CDR3 covers 14 residues. The DNA of the CDR3 is TGTGCCAGTAAATTCGGGACAGGATGGACTGAAGCTTTCTTT. Protein product: CASKFGTGWTEAFF.

The chain uses TRBV10-3 and TRBJ2-7; TRBD1 matches 8 bases. The CDR3 is 14 amino acids. The germline CDR1 and CDR2 sequences are ENHRY and SYGVKD. V shed 6 bases and J 1 base; nucleotides not matched to a gene: 5. The CDR3 spells CAIRAGTGSYEQYF. Here the CDR3 DNA reads TGTGCCATCAGGGCCGGGACAGGTTCCTACGAGCAGTACTTC.

This rearrangement joins TRBV19 to TRBJ2-7; possibly TRBD2 for D (6 bases). Germline lookup yields CDR1 LNHDA and CDR2 SQIVND (reference sequence). Trimming cost V 2 bases and J 1 base, with 12 bases left between them. This CDR3 has 15 residues. CDR3 residues: CASSISGLPSYEQYF. DNA for the CDR3: TGTGCCAGTAGTATATCAGGACTACCATCCTACGAGCAGTACTTC.

CDR3: CASSFRQGNQPQHF. Here the CDR3 DNA reads TGTGCCAGCAGTTTTCGGCAGGGCAATCAGCCCCAGCATTTT. The rearrangement links TRBV27 to TRBJ1-5; no reliable D call. The CDR3 sequence is 14 residues long. Germline loops: CDR1 MNHEY, CDR2 SMNVEV (reference sequence). The V end lost 3 bases, the J end lost 2 bases, and 8 bases lay between the germline ends.

The genes are TRBV10-2 and TRBJ2-1; TRBD2 matches at 14 bases. From germline, CDR1 is WSHSY and CDR2 SAAADI. This CDR3 has 17 amino acids. The junction had 9 bases not matched to a gene; V was cut back by 7 bases and J by 4 bases. CDR3 coding DNA: TGCGCCAGCACCGGGACTAGCGGGAGTGTGCGGTACAATGAGCAGTTCTTC. Encoded protein: CASTGTSGSVRYNEQFF.

The chain has TRBV2 and TRBJ2-1, with TRBD1 matching over 7 bases. Unmatched junction bases numbered 8, after V lost 7 bases and J lost 11 bases. This CDR3 contains 12 residues. CDR1 SNHLY and CDR2 FYNNEI come from the germline V gene. The CDR3 is CASITGTAKQFF. CDR3 nucleotides: TGTGCCAGCATTACCGGGACAGCTAAGCAGTTCTTC. The whole variable domain, remainder taken from reference TRBV2 and TRBJ2-1, is EPEVTQTPSHQVTQMGQEVILRCVPISNHLYFYWYRQILGQKVEFLVSFYNNEISEKSEIFDDQFSVERPDGSNFTLKIRSTKLEDSAMYFCASITGTAKQFFGPGTRLTVL.

This rearrangement joins TRBV7-9 to TRBJ2-5; D not certain. The CDR3 is made up of 15 amino acids. V was trimmed by 5 bases and J by 5 bases, leaving 18 bases between them. The germline CDR1 and CDR2 sequences are SEHNR and FQNEAQ (reference sequence). CDR3 coding DNA: TGTGCCAGCAGCCCCGCGACGACCCCGCGGGAGACCCAGTACTTC. It specifies CASSPATTPRETQYF.

The V call is TRBV10-3, the J call TRBJ2-1; a weak D match, TRBD2 (6 bases). The CDR3 runs to 14 residues. Germline lookup yields CDR1 ENHRY and CDR2 SYGVKD. Trimming shortened V by 7 bases and J by 0 bases, and 10 bases separated the two germline ends. The CDR3 loop reads CAIKEGGSYNEQFF. The CDR3 region has the DNA TGTGCCATCAAAGAGGGAGGCTCCTACAATGAGCAGTTCTTC.

The CDR3 DNA follows: TGTGCCAGCACTCAGTACAGCTATGGCTACACCTTC. Translated: CASTQYSYGYTF. This chain connects TRBV6-4 to TRBJ1-2; no clear D. Per germline, CDR1 MRHNA and CDR2 SNTAGT. The V and J ends lost 7 bases and 4 bases respectively, with 10 bases between them. The CDR3 covers 12 residues.

The chain uses TRBV5-1 and TRBJ2-5; 12 bases match TRBD2. The J call may be faulty, since TRBJ2-7 better matches the DNA end. This CDR3 has 15 residues. The germline V gene encodes CDR1 SGHRS and CDR2 YFSETQ. CDR3 coding DNA: TGCGCCAGCAGCTCGAGACTAGCGGGGGCCTACGAGCAGTACTTC. Amino acids: CASSSRLAGAYEQYF.

The J gene is TRBJ2-3, the V gene TRBV4-1; the D gene is possibly TRBD1 (6 bases). The CDR3 contains 16 residues. The V end lost 4 bases, the J end lost 4 bases, and 18 bases lay between the germline ends. Germline V gene lookup returns CDR1 MGHRA and CDR2 YSYEKL. CDR3 DNA sequence: TGCGCCAGCAGCCCAGTAACAGGGAAGTACGCAGATACGCAGTATTTT. Protein sequence: CASSPVTGKYADTQYF.

The chain couples TRBV9 to TRBJ2-7, with TRBD2 identical over 9 bases. This CDR3 is 14 amino acids long. The germline V gene encodes CDR1 SGDLS and CDR2 YYNGEE. The junction had 6 bases not matched to a gene; V was cut back by 3 bases and J by 5 bases. The CDR3 DNA reads as TGTGCCAGCAGCGCGGGACTAGCTTCCCACGAGCAGTACTTC. Amino acids: CASSAGLASHEQYF.

The chain links TRBV13 to TRBJ2-7; the match to TRBD1 covers 7 bases. The germline V gene encodes CDR1 PRHDT and CDR2 FYEKMQ (reference sequence). This CDR3 has 14 amino acids. Unmatched junction bases numbered 9, after V lost 5 bases and J lost 5 bases. The CDR3 bases are TGTGCCAGCAGCCGACGACAGGGAGCCGACGAGCAGTACTTC. Translating it yields CASSRRQGADEQYF.

The chain employs TRBV5-1 and TRBJ1-1; D unresolved. The CDR3 is made up of 13 amino acids. Deletions cut 2 bases from V and 5 bases from J, with 10 bases between. In germline, CDR1 is SGHRS, CDR2 YFSETQ. The CDR3: CASSFHRETEAFF. CDR3 nucleotides: TGCGCCAGCAGCTTTCACAGAGAAACTGAAGCTTTCTTT. Variable domain in full (rest from reference TRBV5-1 and TRBJ1-1): KAGVTQTPRYLIKTRGQQVTLSCSPISGHRSVSWYQQTPGQGLQFLFEYFSETQRNKGNFPGRFSGRQFSNSRSEMNVSTLELGDSALYLCASSFHRETEAFFGQGTRLTVV.

The chain employs TRBV11-2 and TRBJ2-2; 7 positions match TRBD2. CDR1 and CDR2 (germline): SGHAT, FQNNGV. Trimming removed 0 bases from V and 2 bases from J; junction bases left unmatched: 9. This CDR3 contains 18 residues. CDR3 nucleotide sequence: TGTGCCAGCAGCTTAGATAAGCGGGGCTCAACAAACACCGGGGAGCTGTTTTTT. It yields the protein CASSLDKRGSTNTGELFF.

The V gene is TRBV7-8, the J gene TRBJ2-7, with TRBD1 matching 11 bases. The CDR3 has 16 amino acids. Unmatched junction bases numbered 11, after V lost 4 bases and J lost 6 bases. Germline-derived CDR1 and CDR2 are SGHVS and FQNEAQ. CDR3 sequence: CASSSGQGDWLPEQYF. The CDR3 nucleotides are TGTGCCAGCAGCTCGGGACAGGGGGACTGGCTCCCCGAGCAGTACTTC.

The chain recombines TRBV30 with TRBJ1-1, with a weak D call TRBD1 (6 bases). Trimming left V 2 bases short and J 5 bases short, with 12 bases between. This CDR3 is built from 13 residues. Germline V lookup: CDR1 GTSNPN, CDR2 SVGIG (reference sequence). As DNA, the CDR3 is TGTGCCTGGAGTACGGGGAGGGGGACTGAAGCTTTCTTT. Residues: CAWSTGRGTEAFF.

V and J are TRBV6-5 and TRBJ2-3, with a tentative D call TRBD2 (6 bases). Germline V lookup: CDR1 MNHEY, CDR2 SVGAGI. The CDR3 runs to 14 residues. The V end was cut by 2 bases, the J end by 4 bases, with 10 bases between. This CDR3 is CASSYGGASDTQYF. The DNA of the CDR3 is TGTGCCAGCAGTTACGGCGGGGCGTCAGATACGCAGTATTTT.

The V gene is TRBV7-2, the J gene TRBJ1-4; a weak D match, TRBD1 (6 bases). Trimming took off 4 bases at V and 8 bases at J, with 14 bases between the two ends. The CDR3 sequence is 14 residues long. Germline V gene data show CDR1 as SGHTA and CDR2 as FQGNSA. The DNA for the CDR3 is TGTGCCAGCAGCTCAGGGCAGGGGTACGAAAAACTGTTTTTT. Its protein is CASSSGQGYEKLFF.

The chain recombines TRBV19 with TRBJ2-1; 10 bases map to TRBD1. Trimming cost V 3 bases and J 7 bases; bases outside gene matches: 9. The length of the CDR3 is 16 residues. Germline CDR1 reads LNHDA; CDR2 reads SQIVND (reference sequence). The CDR3 loop reads CASSIGGTGVMNEQFF. The CDR3 bases are TGTGCCAGTAGTATCGGAGGGACAGGGGTTATGAATGAGCAGTTCTTC.

V and J are TRBV18 and TRBJ2-1, with TRBD2 matching over 8 bases. Trimming took 2 bases from V and 4 from J; bases not matched to a gene: 7. Germline CDR1 reads KGHSH; CDR2 reads LQKENI. This CDR3 is built from 16 residues. The CDR3 coding sequence is TGTGCCAGCTCACCAGCAGGGACTAGAGTGTACAATGAGCAGTTCTTC. This translates into CASSPAGTRVYNEQFF.

The chain carries TRBV18 and TRBJ2-7, with a weak D call TRBD1 (6 bases). With 2 bases removed from V and 0 bases from J, the gap between germline ends came to 8 bases. CDR1 is KGHSH and CDR2 is LQKENI in the germline V gene. CDR3 length: 14 residues. The CDR3 region is CASSPSRGSYEQYF. The DNA of the CDR3 is TGTGCCAGCTCACCATCCAGGGGCTCCTACGAGCAGTACTTC.

The V call is TRBV19, the J call TRBJ2-1; 12 nucleotides line up with TRBD1. Unmatched junction bases numbered 11, after V lost 5 bases and J lost 6 bases. CDR1 LNHDA and CDR2 SQIVND come from the germline V gene (reference sequence). This CDR3 is built from 17 residues. The CDR3 DNA reads as TGTGCCAGTAGTCCACTCCGGGACAGGGGGCCTCGCAATGAGCAGTTCTTC. It encodes CASSPLRDRGPRNEQFF.

The J gene is TRBJ2-5, the V gene TRBV5-6; TRBD2 is a possible D gene (6 bases). CDR1 is SGHDT, CDR2 YYEEEE, per germline. V was trimmed by 4 bases and J by 4 bases, leaving 17 bases between them. The CDR3 totals 15 residues. CDR3 in DNA: TGTGCCAGCAGCCCGCTTGGAGGGTCGGGAGAGACCCAGTACTTC. This translates into CASSPLGGSGETQYF. The full variable domain, completed using reference TRBV5-6 and TRBJ2-5, is DAGVTQSPTHLIKTRGQQVTLRCSPKSGHDTVSWYQQALGQGPQFIFQYYEEEERQRGNFPDRFSGHQFPNYSSELNVNALLLGDSALYLCASSPLGGSGETQYFGPGTRLLVL.

This sequence joins TRBV10-3 and TRBJ1-2; TRBD1 matches at 8 bases. This CDR3 has 11 residues. The V gene end was trimmed by 6 bases and the J gene end by 6 bases; junction bases not matched to a gene: 0. CDR1 and CDR2 from the germline V gene are ENHRY and SYGVKD. CDR3 residues: CAIRDRDGYTF. The CDR3 DNA is TGTGCCATCAGGGACAGGGATGGCTACACCTTC.

CDR3 nucleotides: TGTGCCACCAGCAGAGAATTAATCGGGAAGAATCAGCCCCAGCATTTT. This sequence encodes CATSRELIGKNQPQHF. The chain couples TRBV15 to TRBJ1-5; D remains unclear. The germline V gene has CDR1 LNHNV and CDR2 YYDKDF (reference sequence). The CDR3 is 16 residues long. V was clipped by 0 bases and J by 4 bases, with 13 bases between them.

The chain has TRBV9 and TRBJ1-2; TRBD1 is a possible D gene (5 bases). Germline-derived CDR1 and CDR2 are SGDLS and YYNGEE. Trimming pared 4 bases from V and 6 bases from J, leaving 25 bases between. The CDR3 extends over 17 amino acids. The CDR3 here is CASSPYTNWGGSNGYTF. The CDR3 DNA reads as TGTGCCAGCAGCCCCTACACTAATTGGGGGGGATCTAATGGCTACACCTTC.